The 14 T cell receptor beta chains listed next were all sequenced from one sample in a study of blood T cell repertoires in COVID-19. Assay used: immunoSEQ multiplex PCR; TCRdb lists only in-frame clones, some missing. The sample lists 150,000 to 200,000 clones, about 88% occurring once. The sequenced sample was peripheral blood. The receptors were gathered from a man aged 60 to 75 with acute or convalescent COVID-19.

The V gene is TRBV18, the J gene TRBJ2-1, with D perhaps TRBD2 (5 bases). Germline assignment: CDR1 KGHSH and CDR2 LQKENI. The CDR3 contains 13 residues. V lost 1 base to trimming and J lost 10 bases, with 11 bases between them. CDR3 bases: TGTGCCAGCTCACCACAGAGGGAGCTGGAGCAGTTCTTC. It encodes CASSPQRELEQFF.

The chain recombines TRBV30 with TRBJ2-7, with D unclear. V was clipped by 1 base and J by 5 bases, with 9 bases between them. This CDR3 is 12 amino acids long. Germline V gene sequence: CDR1 GTSNPN, CDR2 SVGIG (reference sequence). DNA for the CDR3: TGTGCCTGGAGTGACCCCCAGGACGAGCAGTACTTC. Translating gives CAWSDPQDEQYF.

This chain connects TRBV27 to TRBJ1-2; TRBD1 aligns across 8 bases. CDR3 length equals 14 residues. V was pared by 1 base and J by 8 bases, with 6 bases of the junction left unmatched. Per the germline V gene, CDR1 is MNHEY and CDR2 is SMNVEV (reference sequence). The CDR3 reads CASSLWNRGDGYTF. DNA of the CDR3: TGTGCCAGCAGTTTATGGAACAGGGGGGACGGCTACACCTTC.

This chain connects TRBV29-1 to TRBJ1-1, with a tentative D call TRBD1 (6 bases). The germline V and J ends were trimmed by 5 bases and 4 bases, with 11 bases remaining between them. Germline loops: CDR1 SQVTM, CDR2 ANQGSEA. CDR3 length: 12 residues. CDR3 protein: CSVSQGATEAFF. The CDR3 DNA follows: TGCAGCGTTTCACAGGGAGCCACTGAAGCTTTCTTT. Full variable domain (outside the CDR3, taken from reference TRBV29-1 and TRBJ1-1): SAVISQKPSRDICQRGTSLTIQCQVDSQVTMMFWYRQQPGQSLTLIATANQGSEATYESGFVIDKFPISRPNLTFSTLTVSNMSPEDSSIYLCSVSQGATEAFFGQGTRLTVV.

The CDR3, as DNA: TGTGCCAGCAGGAAGAACAGGGATCAAGAGACCCAGTACTTC. Translation: CASRKNRDQETQYF. V usage is TRBV21-1 and J usage is TRBJ2-5; TRBD1 is taken as the D call from the table, unchecked against the DNA. TRBV21-1 is flagged as a pseudogene. The CDR3 length is 14 residues.

This rearrangement joins TRBV5-1 to TRBJ1-2, with D maybe TRBD1 (5 bases). The CDR3 is made up of 14 amino acids. Trimming left V 4 bases short and J 4 bases short, with 14 bases between. Germline CDR1 is SGHRS and CDR2 is YFSETQ. The CDR3 reads CASSGALGSYGYTF. For the CDR3, the DNA is TGCGCCAGCAGCGGGGCCCTTGGAAGCTATGGCTACACCTTC.

V and J are TRBV10-3 and TRBJ2-7; 14 bases line up with TRBD2. Germline V gives CDR1 ENHRY, CDR2 SYGVKD. J lost 9 bases, V lost 3 bases, and 19 bases had no gene match. This CDR3 contains 19 residues. The chain's CDR3 is CAISDPSGQQGLAGGRQYF. The CDR3, as DNA: TGTGCCATCAGTGATCCTTCGGGACAGCAAGGACTAGCGGGAGGCCGGCAGTACTTC.

The V and J genes are TRBV29-1 and TRBJ2-2, with TRBD1 matching over 12 bases. V shed 3 bases, J shed 6 bases, and the junction held 17 bases outside the gene matches. Germline CDR1 is SQVTM and CDR2 is ANQGSEA. This CDR3 is built from 19 residues. Written as DNA, the CDR3 is TGCAGCGTTGAGACGGGACAGGGGGCCTTGTTCCATGGGGCCGGGGAGCTGTTTTTT. This encodes CSVETGQGALFHGAGELFF.

The rearrangement joins TRBV25-1 to TRBJ1-5, with 7 positions matching TRBD1. The CDR3 spans 15 residues. V lost 6 bases and J lost 5; bases outside the gene matches: 10. In germline, CDR1 is MGHDK, CDR2 SYGVNS. CDR3 amino acids: CASSETGFRDQPQHF. For the CDR3, the DNA is TGTGCCAGCAGCGAGACAGGGTTCAGGGATCAGCCCCAGCATTTT.

This clone was seen once. The V gene is TRBV4-1, the J gene TRBJ1-6, with 9 bases fitting TRBD1. Germline V CDR1 and CDR2: MGHRA, YSYEKL. The CDR3 is 17 residues long. With 3 bases clipped from V and 1 base from J, the junction kept 4 bases outside the gene matches. The CDR3 is CASSQETGGSYNSPLHF. In nucleotides, the CDR3 is TGCGCCAGCAGCCAGGAGACAGGGGGTTCCTATAATTCACCCCTCCACTTT.

V is TRBV9 and J is TRBJ2-3; 7 bases are a match to TRBD1. The germline gives CDR1 SGDLS, CDR2 YYNGEE. The V gene end was trimmed by 0 bases and the J gene end by 3 bases; junction bases not matched to a gene: 7. The CDR3 has 16 amino acids. CDR3: CASSVEGDSRTDTQYF. DNA of the CDR3: TGTGCCAGCAGCGTAGAGGGGGACAGTCGAACAGATACGCAGTATTTT.

The chain recombines TRBV6-5 with TRBJ1-1; a possible D gene is TRBD1 (5 bases). The length of the CDR3 is 15 residues. CDR1 and CDR2 (germline): MNHEY, SVGAGI. Trimming stripped 2 bases from V and 4 bases from J, with 14 bases between. CDR3 DNA sequence: TGTGCCAGCAGTTACCATCAGGGTAGGGCCACTGAAGCTTTCTTT. Protein: CASSYHQGRATEAFF.

The genes are TRBV14 and TRBJ2-3; 7 positions match TRBD2. The germline gives CDR1 SGHDN, CDR2 FVKESK. This CDR3 has 17 residues. With V trimmed by 0 bases and J by 2 bases, 8 bases remained unmatched. The CDR3 here is CASSQDLREGATDTQYF. The DNA for the CDR3 is TGTGCCAGCAGCCAAGACCTAAGGGAGGGAGCCACAGATACGCAGTATTTT.

This clone was counted between two and nine times. The CDR3 bases are TGTGCCAGCAGCTCACAGGGGAATCAGCCCCAGCATTTT. It specifies CASSSQGNQPQHF. V usage is TRBV13 and J usage is TRBJ1-5; 7 bases are a match to TRBD1. The CDR3 is 13 amino acids. The V gene's germline CDR1 is PRHDT and CDR2 FYEKMQ (reference sequence). Unmatched junction bases numbered 1, after V lost 4 bases and J lost 4 bases.